The 12 T cell receptor beta chains presented below share a single source sample, sequenced in a study of blood T cell repertoires in COVID-19. Profiling relied on immunoSEQ multiplex PCR, and the TCRdb table lists in-frame clones only, not all of them. The profile covers roughly 230,000 clones, with around nine tenths appearing a single time and roughly 4% taken by the ten largest. Sequenced input: PBMCs or T cells enriched from blood (not recorded which). These receptor sequences come from a woman under 40 with acute COVID-19.

The chain couples TRBV30 to TRBJ1-5; TRBD1 matches 8 bases. The V gene end was trimmed by 4 bases and the J gene end by 6 bases; junction bases not matched to a gene: 8. The germline CDR1 and CDR2 sequences are GTSNPN and SVGIG (reference sequence). The CDR3 runs 14 residues. CDR3 coding DNA: TGTGCCTGGACGGCAGGGGGCGCGTCTCAGCCCCAGCATTTT. Residues: CAWTAGGASQPQHF.

The chain recombines TRBV15 with TRBJ1-4; TRBD1 is a possible D gene (5 bases). The CDR3 is made up of 19 amino acids. The V end lost 0 bases, the J end lost 2 bases, and 19 bases lay between the germline ends. Germline V CDR1 and CDR2: LNHNV, YYDKDF (reference sequence). The DNA of the CDR3 is TGTGCCACCAGCAGAGATCCCATCGGGGGACCGATGACTAATGAAAAACTGTTTTTT. It codes for CATSRDPIGGPMTNEKLFF. Filled out from reference TRBV15 and TRBJ1-4, the complete variable domain reads DAMVIQNPRYQVTQFGKPVTLSCSQTLNHNVMYWYQQKSSQAPKLLFHYYDKDFNNEADTPDNFQSRRPNTSFCFLDIRSPGLGDTAMYLCATSRDPIGGPMTNEKLFFGSGTQLSVL.

This clone was seen a handful of times. V usage is TRBV7-9 and J usage is TRBJ1-4, with TRBD1 matching 9 bases. The CDR3 covers 15 residues. CDR1 is SEHNR and CDR2 is FQNEAQ in the germline V gene (reference sequence). Germline trimming cut 5 bases from V and 4 bases from J; bases unmatched to any gene: 5. In DNA form, the CDR3 reads TGTGCCAGCAGCCTGGGGACAGGGATTAATGAAAAACTGTTTTTT. It encodes CASSLGTGINEKLFF.

The gene calls are TRBV19 and TRBJ1-1, with D perhaps matching TRBD1 (6 bases). Trimming cost V 3 bases and J 6 bases, with 11 bases left between them. The CDR3 totals 13 residues. CDR1 and CDR2 from the germline V gene are LNHDA and SQIVND (reference sequence). CDR3 protein: CASSIREGAEAFF. The CDR3 DNA reads as TGTGCCAGTAGTATCAGGGAGGGGGCTGAAGCTTTCTTT.

This chain uses TRBV13 with TRBJ1-2, with 7 bases fitting TRBD1. Germline assignment: CDR1 PRHDT and CDR2 FYEKMQ (reference sequence). The CDR3 length is 12 residues. V lost 5 bases to trimming and J lost 8 bases; unmatched junction nucleotides: 5. In DNA, the CDR3 is TGTGCCAGCAGCCCAGGGGGAAGAGGCTACACCTTC. Translated, it gives CASSPGGRGYTF.

Remarks on this clone: The sample carries other DNA sequences with the same CDR3. The rearrangement joins TRBV9 to TRBJ2-3, with 7 bases that match TRBD1. With 0 bases clipped from V and 2 bases from J, the junction kept 6 bases outside the gene matches. This CDR3 is built from 16 residues. Germline V gene sequence: CDR1 SGDLS, CDR2 YYNGEE. The CDR3 loop is CASSVEAGGPTDTQYF. In DNA, the CDR3 is TGTGCCAGCAGCGTAGAGGCAGGGGGACCCACAGATACGCAGTATTTT.

The chain links TRBV7-9 to TRBJ2-7; 8 nucleotides agree with TRBD1. Germline lookup yields CDR1 SEHNR and CDR2 FQNEAQ (reference sequence). J was trimmed by 2 bases and V by 5 bases; bases with no gene match: 5. This CDR3 has 14 residues. Here the CDR3 reads CASSPRTGPYEQYF. The CDR3 DNA follows: TGTGCCAGCAGCCCCAGGACAGGGCCCTACGAGCAGTACTTC.

This chain connects TRBV30 to TRBJ1-6; D is undetermined. This CDR3 is built from 14 residues. The germline V and J ends were trimmed by 4 bases and 9 bases, with 16 bases remaining between them. Looked up from germline, CDR1 is GTSNPN and CDR2 is SVGIG (reference sequence). Here the CDR3 reads CAWNLGRDGSPLHF. The CDR3 nucleotides read TGTGCCTGGAACTTGGGGAGAGACGGTTCACCCCTCCACTTT.

The chain recombines TRBV5-1 with TRBJ1-6; 8 bases agree with TRBD1. CDR1 and CDR2 from the germline V gene are SGHRS and YFSETQ. The length of the CDR3 is 15 residues. V trimming: 4 bases; J trimming: 7 bases; junction bases outside the gene matches: 7. The CDR3 DNA follows: TGCGCCAGCAGCCCGGGGGACAGGACAAATTCACCCCTCCACTTT. Amino acid sequence: CASSPGDRTNSPLHF.

As concerns this clone: The junction does not match germline at one end; this may be a read error. This chain links TRBV30 with TRBJ1-2, with 9 bases identical to TRBD1. Germline CDR1 and CDR2: GTSNPN and SVGIG (reference sequence). The CDR3 is 11 amino acids. For the CDR3, the DNA is TGTGCCTGGGGCCGGGACAGGGAATCCTACTTC. Protein product: CAWGRDRESYF.

This sequence joins TRBV7-8 and TRBJ1-4, with D perhaps TRBD1 (6 bases). CDR3 length equals 14 residues. Trimming cost V 1 base and J 8 bases, with 11 bases left between them. Germline CDR1 SGHVS, CDR2 FQNEAQ. The CDR3 reads CASSLDRAEEKLFF. CDR3 in DNA: TGTGCCAGCAGCTTAGACAGGGCGGAAGAAAAACTGTTTTTT.

This sequence joins TRBV5-5 and TRBJ1-6; tentative D call: TRBD1 (6 bases). Trimming removed 2 bases from V and 8 bases from J, with 14 bases in between. CDR3 length: 15 residues. The V gene's germline CDR1 is SGHKS and CDR2 YYEKEE (reference sequence). CDR3 DNA: TGTGCCAGCAGCTTTGACAGGAAGAGGGATTCACCCCTCCACTTT. It is translated as CASSFDRKRDSPLHF.